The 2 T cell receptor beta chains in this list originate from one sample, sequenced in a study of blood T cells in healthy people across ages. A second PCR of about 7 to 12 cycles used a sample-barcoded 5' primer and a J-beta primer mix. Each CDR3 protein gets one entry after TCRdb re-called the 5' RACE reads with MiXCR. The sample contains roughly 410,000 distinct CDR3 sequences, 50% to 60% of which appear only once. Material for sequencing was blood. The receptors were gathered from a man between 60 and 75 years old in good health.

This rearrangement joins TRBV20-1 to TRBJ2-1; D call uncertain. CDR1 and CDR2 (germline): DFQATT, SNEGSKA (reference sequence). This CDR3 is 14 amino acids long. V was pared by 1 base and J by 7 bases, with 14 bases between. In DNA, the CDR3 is TGCAGTGCTAGAGTAGCCTCTCTAGGGAATGAGCAGTTCTTC. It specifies CSARVASLGNEQFF.

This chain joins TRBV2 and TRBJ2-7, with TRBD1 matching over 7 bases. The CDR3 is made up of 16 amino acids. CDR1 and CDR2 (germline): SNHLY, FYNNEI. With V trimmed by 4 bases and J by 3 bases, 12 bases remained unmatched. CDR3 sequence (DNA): TGTGCCAGCAGTGTCGCCGGGACAGCTTTTGGCTACGAGCAGTACTTC. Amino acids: CASSVAGTAFGYEQYF.